The source of this T cell receptor (beta chain) is a study of T cell responses to AZD1222 COVID-19 vaccine. V dropped 4 bases and J dropped 6 bases, with 17 bases sitting between them. There are 15 residues in the CDR3. Per the germline V gene, CDR1 is SGDLS and CDR2 is YYNGEE. The table came from immunoSEQ multiplex PCR; TCRdb's copy has only in-frame clones and leaves some out. The sample lists about 160,000 clones; approximately 94% were seen once. The J gene is TRBJ2-1, the V gene TRBV9; D perhaps matches TRBD2 (6 bases). This receptor was obtained from an adult who received the AZD1222 COVID-19 vaccine. The sequenced sample was peripheral blood, obtained 28 days after the second AZD1222 dose. The chain's CDR3 is CASSSVTRASNEQFF. The CDR3 nucleotides read TGTGCCAGCAGCAGTGTGACTAGGGCTAGCAATGAGCAGTTCTTC.